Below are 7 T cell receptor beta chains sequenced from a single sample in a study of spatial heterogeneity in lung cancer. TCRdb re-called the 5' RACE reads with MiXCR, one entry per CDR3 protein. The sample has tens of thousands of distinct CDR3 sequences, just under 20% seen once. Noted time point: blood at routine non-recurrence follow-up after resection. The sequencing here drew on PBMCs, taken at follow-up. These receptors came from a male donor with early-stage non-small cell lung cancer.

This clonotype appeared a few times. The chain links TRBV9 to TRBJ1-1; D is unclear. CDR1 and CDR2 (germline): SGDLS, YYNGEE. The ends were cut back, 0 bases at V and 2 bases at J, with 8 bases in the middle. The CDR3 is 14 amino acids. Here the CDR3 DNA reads TGTGCCAGCAGCGTAGATGGAGATAACACTGAAGCTTTCTTT. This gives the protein CASSVDGDNTEAFF.

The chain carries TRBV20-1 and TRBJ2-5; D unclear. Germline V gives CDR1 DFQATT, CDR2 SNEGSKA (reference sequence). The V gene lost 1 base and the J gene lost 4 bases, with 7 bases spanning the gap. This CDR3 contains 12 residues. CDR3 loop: CSARGPRETQYF. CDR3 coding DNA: TGCAGTGCTAGAGGGCCGAGAGAGACCCAGTACTTC.

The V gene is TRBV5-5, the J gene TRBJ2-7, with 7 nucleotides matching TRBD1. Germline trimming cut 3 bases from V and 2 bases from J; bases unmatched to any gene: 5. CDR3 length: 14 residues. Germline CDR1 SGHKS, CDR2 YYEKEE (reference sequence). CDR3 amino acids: CASSSGTEAYEQYF. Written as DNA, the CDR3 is TGTGCCAGCAGCTCCGGGACAGAAGCCTACGAGCAGTACTTC.

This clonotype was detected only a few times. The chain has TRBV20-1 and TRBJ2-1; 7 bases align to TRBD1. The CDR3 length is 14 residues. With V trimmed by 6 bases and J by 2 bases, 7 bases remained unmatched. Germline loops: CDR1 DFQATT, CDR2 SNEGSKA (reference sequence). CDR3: CSAEGQSTYNEQFF. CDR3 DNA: TGCAGTGCCGAGGGACAGTCTACCTACAATGAGCAGTTCTTC.

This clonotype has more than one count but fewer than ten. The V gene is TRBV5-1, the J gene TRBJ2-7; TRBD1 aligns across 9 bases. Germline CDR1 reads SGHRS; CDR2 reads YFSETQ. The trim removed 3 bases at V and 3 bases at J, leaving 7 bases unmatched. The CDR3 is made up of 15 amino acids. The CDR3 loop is CASSSPGQGYYEQYF. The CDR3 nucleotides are TGCGCCAGCAGCTCCCCGGGACAGGGTTACTACGAGCAGTACTTC.

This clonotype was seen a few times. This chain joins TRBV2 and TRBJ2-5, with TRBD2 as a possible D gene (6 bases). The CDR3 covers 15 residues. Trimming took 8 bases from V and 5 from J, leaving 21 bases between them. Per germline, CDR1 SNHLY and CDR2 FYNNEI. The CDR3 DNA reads TGTGCCAGCCTCCCCTTTACGGGAGCATTGGAGACCCAGTACTTC. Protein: CASLPFTGALETQYF. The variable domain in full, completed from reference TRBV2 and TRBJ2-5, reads EPEVTQTPSHQVTQMGQEVILRCVPISNHLYFYWYRQILGQKVEFLVSFYNNEISEKSEIFDDQFSVERPDGSNFTLKIRSTKLEDSAMYFCASLPFTGALETQYFGPGTRLLVL.

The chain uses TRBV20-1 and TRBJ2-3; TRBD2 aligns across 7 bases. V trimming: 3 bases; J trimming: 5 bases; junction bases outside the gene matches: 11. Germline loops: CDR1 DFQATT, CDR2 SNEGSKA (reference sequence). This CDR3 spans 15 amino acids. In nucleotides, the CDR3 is TGCAGTGCTAGCCCCCGTAGCGGGTGGGGAGATACGCAGTATTTT. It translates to CSASPRSGWGDTQYF.